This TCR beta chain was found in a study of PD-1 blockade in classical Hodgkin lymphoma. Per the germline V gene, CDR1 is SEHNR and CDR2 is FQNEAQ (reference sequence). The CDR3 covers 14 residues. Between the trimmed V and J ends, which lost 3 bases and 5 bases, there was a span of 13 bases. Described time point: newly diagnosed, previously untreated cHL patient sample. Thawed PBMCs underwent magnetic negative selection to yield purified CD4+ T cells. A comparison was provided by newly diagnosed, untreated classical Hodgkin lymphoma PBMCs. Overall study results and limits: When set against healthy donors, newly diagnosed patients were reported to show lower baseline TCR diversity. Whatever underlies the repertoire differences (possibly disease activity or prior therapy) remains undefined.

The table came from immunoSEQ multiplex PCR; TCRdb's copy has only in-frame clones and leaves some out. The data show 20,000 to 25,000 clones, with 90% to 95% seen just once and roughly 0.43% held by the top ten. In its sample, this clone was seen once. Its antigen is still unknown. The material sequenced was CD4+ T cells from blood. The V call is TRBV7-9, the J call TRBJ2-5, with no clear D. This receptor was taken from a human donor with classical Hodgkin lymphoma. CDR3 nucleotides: TGTGCCAGCAGCTTCGACACCCTCGGGGAGACCCAGTACTTC. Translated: CASSFDTLGETQYF. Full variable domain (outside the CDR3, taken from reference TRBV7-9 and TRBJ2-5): DTGVSQNPRHKITKRGQNVTFRCDPISEHNRLYWYRQTLGQGPEFLTYFQNEAQLEKSRLLSDRFSAERPKGSFSTLEIQRTEQGDSAMYLCASSFDTLGETQYFGPGTRLLVL.